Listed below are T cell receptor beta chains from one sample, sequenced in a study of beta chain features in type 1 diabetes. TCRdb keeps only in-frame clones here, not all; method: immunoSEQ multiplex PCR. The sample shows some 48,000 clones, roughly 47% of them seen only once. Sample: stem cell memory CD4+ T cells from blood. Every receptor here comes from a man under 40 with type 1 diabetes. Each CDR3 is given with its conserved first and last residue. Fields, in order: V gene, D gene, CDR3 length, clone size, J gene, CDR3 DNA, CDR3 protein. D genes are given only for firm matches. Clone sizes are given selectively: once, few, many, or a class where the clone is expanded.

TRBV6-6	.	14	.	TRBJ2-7	TGTGCCAGCAGTTACTCGATATCCGGTTACGAGCAGTACTTC	CASSYSISGYEQYF
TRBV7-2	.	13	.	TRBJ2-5	TGTGCCAGCAGCTTAGGGAGGGCCGTGGACCAGTACTTC	CASSLGRAVDQYF
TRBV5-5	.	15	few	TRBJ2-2	TGTGCCAGCAGCTTGCAGGGAAGAGGCGCCGGGGAGCTGTTTTTT	CASSLQGRGAGELFF
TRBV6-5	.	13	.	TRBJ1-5	TGTGCCAGCAGTTACGATCCGAGTCAGCCCCAGCATTTT	CASSYDPSQPQHF
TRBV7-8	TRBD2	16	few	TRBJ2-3	TGTGCCAGCAGGCCAAGACTAGCGGGAGCCGCAGATACGCAGTATTTT	CASRPRLAGAADTQYF
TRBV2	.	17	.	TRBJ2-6	TGTGCCAGCAGTTATACCAGAACAGGTTCAGGGGCCAACGTCCTGACTTTC	CASSYTRTGSGANVLTF
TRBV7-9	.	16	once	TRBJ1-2	TGTGCCAGCAGCTTCGGAGACAGCCTAAGGAACTATGGCTACACCTTC	CASSFGDSLRNYGYTF
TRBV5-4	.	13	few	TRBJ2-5	TGTGCCAGCAGCTACCAGGGCCAAGAGACCCAGTACTTC	CASSYQGQETQYF
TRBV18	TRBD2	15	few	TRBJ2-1	TGTGCCAGCTCACCTGGACTAGCCCGACTAAATGAGCAGTTCTTC	CASSPGLARLNEQFF
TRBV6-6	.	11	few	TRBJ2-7	TGTGCCAGCAGCGAACCGGGGACTCAGTACTTC	CASSEPGTQYF
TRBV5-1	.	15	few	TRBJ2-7	TGCGCCAGCAGCTTCCGAGCTGGGAGCTCCTACGAGCAGTACTTC	CASSFRAGSSYEQYF
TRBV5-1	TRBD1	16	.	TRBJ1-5	TGCGCCAGCAGCTGGGGGACAGGGGAAGGCAATCAGCCCCAGCATTTT	CASSWGTGEGNQPQHF
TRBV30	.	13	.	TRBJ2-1	TGTGCCTGGAATCCGGGGAACTACAATGAGCAGTTCTTC	CAWNPGNYNEQFF
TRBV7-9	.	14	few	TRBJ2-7	TGTGCCAGCAGCTTACCCGACTGGACCTACGAGCAGTACTTC	CASSLPDWTYEQYF
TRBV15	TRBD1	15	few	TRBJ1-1	TGTGCCACCAGCAGAGATAACAGGGGAGGAACTGAAGCTTTCTTT	CATSRDNRGGTEAFF